The 27 T cell receptor beta chains listed next were all sequenced from one sample in a study of regulatory T cells in long-lasting Graves disease. Stated time point: newly diagnosed GD, antithyroid drugs for less than 3 months. Making the TCR library involved RNA that had been extracted from PBMCs. Building of the TCR beta libraries involved iRepertoire HTBI primers and Arm-PCR of CDR3 regions. TCRdb reprocessed the multiplex PCR reads via MiXCR and lists one record per CDR3 protein. The sample gives 350,000 to 450,000 distinct CDR3 sequences, 16% of which show up once; approximately 30% is in the top ten. The same sample was also studied in work on T cells in Graves' hyperthyroidism and ophthalmopathy.

Sequenced material: peripheral blood mononuclear cells (PBMCs), taken at new diagnosis, from a patient treated with antithyroid drugs. Receptor source: a man aged 40-50 years with Graves disease.

This clonotype was observed many times. The CDR3 DNA reads as TGTGCCAGCAGCTTCACAGGGGAGCAGTTCTTC. Protein: CASSFTGEQFF. The chain recombines TRBV5-5 with TRBJ2-1; D is possibly TRBD1 (6 bases). CDR3 length: 11 amino acids. Germline CDR1 and CDR2: SGHKS and YYEKEE (reference sequence). Deletions cut 2 bases from V and 10 bases from J, with 7 bases between.

This rearrangement joins TRBV24-1 to TRBJ1-5; D is possibly TRBD1 (6 bases). The length of the CDR3 is 13 residues. Trimming took 10 bases from V and 3 from J, leaving 12 bases between them. Germline V gene data show CDR1 as KGHDR and CDR2 as SFDVKD. In DNA, the CDR3 is TGTGCCACACAAGGACAGCACAATCAGCCCCAGCATTTT. Its translation: CATQGQHNQPQHF.

V gene TRBV20-1 combines with J gene TRBJ1-4; D gene uncertain. This CDR3 has 14 amino acids. Germline V lookup: CDR1 DFQATT, CDR2 SNEGSKA (reference sequence). The V gene lost 0 bases and the J gene lost 11 bases, with 16 bases spanning the gap. The CDR3 DNA follows: TGCAGTGCTAGAGACCGGACCGGGCCTCTGAAACTGTTTTTT. This gives the protein CSARDRTGPLKLFF.

Here the CDR3 reads CASSPYRTSGGAGEQFF. In DNA form, the CDR3 reads TGTGCCAGCAGCCCGTATCGGACTAGCGGGGGGGCAGGTGAGCAGTTCTTC. The V call is TRBV11-3, the J call TRBJ2-1; 15 nucleotides line up with TRBD2. The CDR3 covers 17 residues. Per germline, CDR1 SGHNT and CDR2 YENEEA. J gave up 9 bases and V 5 bases, and 11 bases lay outside the gene matches.

This clonotype came up many times. This chain connects TRBV27 to TRBJ1-1; possible D gene TRBD1, 5 bases. The CDR3 is 14 residues long. Germline V lookup: CDR1 MNHEY, CDR2 SMNVEV (reference sequence). Trimming stripped 5 bases from V and 1 base from J, with 11 bases between. The CDR3 bases are TGTGCCAGCAGTATTCGGGGGTCGAACACTGAAGCTTTCTTT. Encoded protein: CASSIRGSNTEAFF.

This clonotype was counted a few times. The chain uses TRBV10-2 and TRBJ2-5; D is perhaps TRBD2 (5 bases). There are 15 residues in the CDR3. Germline V lookup: CDR1 WSHSY, CDR2 SAAADI. Trimming took 3 bases from V and 0 from J, leaving 11 bases between them. The CDR3 region has the DNA TGCGCCAGCAGTGACAATAGCGCGTACCAAGAGACCCAGTACTTC. Its translation is CASSDNSAYQETQYF.

The gene calls are TRBV27 and TRBJ1-5; 8 bases align to TRBD1. Unmatched junction bases numbered 9, after V lost 6 bases and J lost 5 bases. The CDR3 consists of 15 residues. Per the germline V gene, CDR1 is MNHEY and CDR2 is SMNVEV (reference sequence). CDR3 DNA sequence: TGTGCCAGCAGCCCGGCAGGGGGCTGGGATCAGCCCCAGCATTTT. It yields the protein CASSPAGGWDQPQHF.

This clonotype was seen many times. This sequence joins TRBV7-3 and TRBJ2-1; 10 bases fit TRBD2. Per the germline V gene, CDR1 is SGHTA and CDR2 is FQGTGA. This CDR3 region has 15 residues. The V gene end was trimmed by 5 bases and the J gene end by 2 bases; junction bases not matched to a gene: 3. The CDR3 DNA is TGTGCCAGCAGCCGGCTAGCGGGGGCCTACAATGAGCAGTTCTTC. It is translated as CASSRLAGAYNEQFF.

This clonotype was recorded a few times. V usage is TRBV2 and J usage is TRBJ1-2, with 10 bases matching TRBD1. Germline V gene lookup returns CDR1 SNHLY and CDR2 FYNNEI. J was trimmed by 4 bases and V by 6 bases; bases with no gene match: 11. The CDR3 contains 16 residues. The DNA for the CDR3 is TGTGCCAGCAGACCCACGGGACAGGGGCGGGCCTATGGCTACACCTTC. Its translation is CASRPTGQGRAYGYTF.

The sample holds many counts of this clonotype. J is TRBJ1-6 and V is TRBV5-1, with D perhaps matching TRBD1 (6 bases). This CDR3 comprises 16 residues. The germline V gene encodes CDR1 SGHRS and CDR2 YFSETQ. Trimming took off 4 bases at V and 2 bases at J, with 13 bases between the two ends. In nucleotides, the CDR3 is TGCGCCAGCAGCGCGCAGGGGAGCGCCTATAATTCACCCCTCCACTTT. Its translation is CASSAQGSAYNSPLHF.

This clonotype was seen repeatedly, ten times or more. The V gene is TRBV7-2, the J gene TRBJ1-1; TRBD1 matches 7 bases. J gave up 0 bases and V 1 base, and 8 bases lay outside the gene matches. Germline CDR1 and CDR2: SGHTA and FQGNSA. The CDR3 length is 17 residues. The CDR3 loop reads CASSLGYAGGVNTEAFF. The CDR3 DNA follows: TGTGCCAGCAGCTTAGGGTACGCAGGGGGTGTGAACACTGAAGCTTTCTTT.

About this clonotype: A single base separates this from a much larger clone, so it may be a read error. The chain joins TRBV11-3 to TRBJ2-7; D is unresolved. Per germline, CDR1 SGHNT and CDR2 YENEEA. This CDR3 has 14 residues. The CDR3 protein is CASNLVAASYEQYF. The CDR3 bases are TGTGCCAGCAACTTAGTCGCCGCCTCCTACGAGCAGTACTTC. The whole variable domain, filled in from reference TRBV11-3 and TRBJ2-7, reads EAGVVQSPRYKIIEKKQPVAFWCNPISGHNTLYWYLQNLGQGPELLIRYENEEAVDDSQLPKDRFSAERLKGVDSTLKIQPAELGDSAVYLCASNLVAASYEQYFGPGTRLTVT.

The chain recombines TRBV3-1 with TRBJ1-3; D may be TRBD1 (6 bases). The V gene's germline CDR1 is LGHDT and CDR2 YNNKEL (reference sequence). V lost 6 bases to trimming and J lost 1 base, with 10 bases between them. The CDR3 contains 14 residues. This CDR3 is CASRRTVSGNTIYF. The DNA of the CDR3 is TGTGCCAGCAGGCGGACAGTTTCTGGAAACACCATATATTTT.

The V and J genes are TRBV29-1 and TRBJ2-7; 15 nucleotides agree with TRBD2. This CDR3 is built from 15 residues. V lost 4 bases, J lost 2 bases, and 3 bases stayed unmatched. Per germline, CDR1 SQVTM and CDR2 ANQGSEA. The DNA of the CDR3 is TGCAGCGTTGTGGGACTAGCGGGGGGCCCCTACGAGCAGTACTTC. This gives the protein CSVVGLAGGPYEQYF.

J is TRBJ2-1 and V is TRBV10-3, with TRBD2 matching 7 bases. The V gene end was trimmed by 8 bases and the J gene end by 5 bases; junction bases not matched to a gene: 6. This CDR3 has 13 amino acids. Germline assignment: CDR1 ENHRY and CDR2 SYGVKD. The CDR3 region has the DNA TGTGCCATCTCGGGAGGCAGAAACAATGAGCAGTTCTTC. Encoded protein: CAISGGRNNEQFF.

This clonotype was seen ten or more times. The rearrangement joins TRBV2 to TRBJ2-1; TRBD2 matches at 7 bases. The CDR3 totals 18 residues. Germline-derived CDR1 and CDR2 are SNHLY and FYNNEI. Losses at the gene ends were 2 bases for V and 1 base for J; bases not matched to a gene: 11. The CDR3 sequence: CASSERAGVARSYNEQFF. CDR3 nucleotide sequence: TGTGCCAGCAGTGAACGGGCGGGGGTGGCCCGGTCCTACAATGAGCAGTTCTTC. The variable domain in full, completed from reference TRBV2 and TRBJ2-1, reads EPEVTQTPSHQVTQMGQEVILRCVPISNHLYFYWYRQILGQKVEFLVSFYNNEISEKSEIFDDQFSVERPDGSNFTLKIRSTKLEDSAMYFCASSERAGVARSYNEQFFGPGTRLTVL.

The chain links TRBV12-3 or TRBV12-4 to TRBJ1-1; D call uncertain. The CDR3 has 12 residues. V was clipped by 6 bases and J by 7 bases, with 12 bases between them. As DNA, the CDR3 is TGTGCCAGCAGGGGTCCTAGGGTTGAAGCTTTCTTT. Translating it yields CASRGPRVEAFF.

This sequence joins TRBV20-1 and TRBJ2-3; 8 positions match TRBD2. V dropped 1 base and J dropped 2; count of bases not matched to a gene: 5. CDR3 size: 15 residues. CDR1 and CDR2 from the germline V gene are DFQATT and SNEGSKA (reference sequence). This chain's CDR3 is CSARVRGGYTDTQYF. The CDR3 bases are TGCAGTGCTAGAGTCCGGGGGGGATACACAGATACGCAGTATTTT.

Details on this clonotype: A much larger clone lies one base from this, so it may be a read error. The chain is built from TRBV2 and TRBJ2-1; TRBD1 matches 7 bases. The CDR3 totals 16 residues. Looked up from germline, CDR1 is SNHLY and CDR2 is FYNNEI. V dropped 7 bases and J dropped 10; count of bases not matched to a gene: 19. The CDR3 region has the DNA TGTGCCAGCACACCCTTTGACAGGGCAAGCTCCTACGAGCAGTTCTTC. It encodes CASTPFDRASSYEQFF.

This clonotype was observed many times. The rearrangement uses TRBV7-2 and TRBJ2-7; D tentatively fits TRBD1 or TRBD2 (6 bases each). CDR1 is SGHTA and CDR2 is FQGNSA in the germline V gene. V was shortened by 2 bases and J by 10 bases, with 15 bases between the two germline ends. The CDR3 has 13 residues. The CDR3 DNA reads TGTGCCAGCAGCTTAAGGAGGGGGGCTGGTCAGTACTTC. It specifies CASSLRRGAGQYF.

This clonotype was observed at least ten times. The V and J genes are TRBV29-1 and TRBJ2-3; TRBD1 is a possible D gene (6 bases). The CDR3 totals 14 residues. Germline CDR1 SQVTM, CDR2 ANQGSEA. Deletions cut 0 bases from V and 1 base from J, with 8 bases between. CDR3 protein: CSVEENRGTDTQYF. In DNA, the CDR3 is TGCAGCGTTGAAGAGAACAGGGGCACAGATACGCAGTATTTT.

The table lists this clonotype with many counts. The V call is TRBV5-1, the J call TRBJ2-1; 9 nucleotides line up with TRBD1. Per the germline V gene, CDR1 is SGHRS and CDR2 is YFSETQ. The CDR3 length is 15 residues. Trimming cost V 4 bases and J 7 bases; bases outside gene matches: 9. CDR3 bases: TGCGCCAGCAGCGAGGGACAGGGAGCTACGAATGAGCAGTTCTTC. Translated: CASSEGQGATNEQFF.

This clonotype has a count of ten or more. The chain has TRBV7-2 and TRBJ2-1; either TRBD1 or TRBD2 may fit D (5 bases each). The CDR3 totals 13 residues. The germline gives CDR1 SGHTA, CDR2 FQGNSA. V lost 5 bases and J 6 bases, leaving 11 bases between the germline ends. DNA of the CDR3: TGTGCCAGCAGCGAACCGGGACGCAATGAGCAGTTCTTC. Translated, it gives CASSEPGRNEQFF.

This clonotype was detected ten times or more. The CDR3 here is CASSQGGTDRNSPLHF. DNA of the CDR3: TGTGCCAGCAGCCAAGGTGGGACAGACCGTAATTCACCCCTCCACTTT. The chain has TRBV3-1 and TRBJ1-6; TRBD1 matches 7 bases. Unmatched junction bases numbered 6, after V lost 1 base and J lost 6 bases. This CDR3 is 16 amino acids long. Germline loops: CDR1 LGHDT, CDR2 YNNKEL (reference sequence).

This clonotype has only a few counts. This may be a read error: a much more frequent sequence differs by one nucleotide. The chain uses TRBV5-1 and TRBJ2-3, with TRBD2 identical over 10 bases. Germline V gives CDR1 SGHRS, CDR2 YFSETQ. CDR3 size: 13 residues. Trimming took 5 bases from V and 8 from J; bases not matched to a gene: 5. The CDR3 here is CASSGLAAGTQYF. As DNA, the CDR3 is TGCGCCAGCAGTGGACTAGCGGCAGGTACGCAGTATTTT.

This clonotype was detected many times. The chain is built from TRBV5-4 and TRBJ2-1; D is unclear. V lost 0 bases and J 6 bases, leaving 16 bases between the germline ends. Germline assignment: CDR1 SGHNT and CDR2 YYREEE (reference sequence). CDR3 length equals 16 residues. CDR3 in DNA: TGTGCCAGCAGCTTGGATGGGCAGAAATTCCCCAATGAGCAGTTCTTC. Residues: CASSLDGQKFPNEQFF.

This clonotype showed up many times. This chain joins TRBV18 and TRBJ1-1; unclear D gene. V lost 8 bases and J lost 5, with 15 bases in between. This CDR3 has 13 residues. Germline CDR1 is KGHSH and CDR2 is LQKENI. Here the CDR3 reads CASEGMVGTEAFF. In nucleotides, the CDR3 is TGTGCCAGCGAAGGTATGGTGGGGACTGAAGCTTTCTTT.